The clone carrying this T cell receptor (beta chain) was seen more than once but under ten times. No antigen is known for it. This entry comes from a study of identical twins. The CDR3 is 11 amino acids. Germline CDR1 and CDR2: SGHNT and YENEEA. TCRdb re-derived calls from the 5' RACE reads in MiXCR, one entry per CDR3 protein. Here the sample spans about 520,000 distinct CDR3 sequences, roughly 21% being singletons. Study-level points and caveats: Insertions were fewer in abundant cord blood beta clonotypes, whereas memory repertoires showed none of this pattern.

The data were also submitted as part of a second study, on T cells expressing NK-cell markers.

This chain connects TRBV11-3 to TRBJ1-3, with unresolved D. Sequencing used CD4+ T cells sorted from blood. The receptor's source is a woman under 30 in good health. The CDR3, as DNA: TGTGGAAGTGGTCATGGAAACACCATATATTTT. Translating gives CGSGHGNTIYF.